The clone carrying this TCR beta chain was counted only a few times. Its antigen remains unidentified. The entry originates in a study of T cells in Graves' hyperthyroidism and ophthalmopathy. General study findings and limits: Most expanded thyroid clonotypes above 0.001 recurred in blood.

Amplification of TCR beta CDR3 regions used RNA as the template. Using the HTBI primer set, a first-round RT-PCR was run on the TCR CDR3. TCRdb called the multiplex PCR reads again in MiXCR, with one record for every CDR3 protein. The sample contains around 190,000 distinct CDR3 sequences, approximately 15% of which appear only once. Germline lookup yields CDR1 SGHKS and CDR2 YYEKEE (reference sequence). This CDR3 contains 16 residues. The trim removed 7 bases at V and 5 bases at J, leaving 16 bases unmatched. The sequencing sample was made of blood. This TCR came from a woman aged 45 to 65 with Graves' hyperthyroidism. J is TRBJ2-7 and V is TRBV5-5; TRBD1 aligns across 9 bases. The CDR3 region is CASGPEFGTGSHEQYF. For the CDR3, the DNA is TGTGCCAGCGGCCCGGAATTCGGGACAGGGTCCCACGAGCAGTACTTC.